This T cell receptor beta chain was identified during a study of blood T cells in healthy people across ages. Study context: Using template switching, researchers captured about one barcoded beta molecule for each two T cells.

Broader study findings: Researchers judged that diversity estimates from one million T cells fell short of true values.

The use of a sample-barcoded 5' primer and a J-beta primer mix characterized a second PCR of roughly 7 to 11 cycles. TCRdb analysed the 5' RACE reads with MiXCR anew, one entry per CDR3 protein. This sample has about 730,000 distinct CDR3 sequences, with about 42% found just once. Germline assignment: CDR1 SQVTM and CDR2 ANQGSEA. CDR3 length equals 11 residues. The V gene lost 7 bases and the J gene lost 7 bases, with 14 bases spanning the gap. Every donor gave ten milliliters of peripheral blood. Each sample yielded at least 6 million isolated PBMCs. About this clonotype: Its antigen is not identified.

The genes are TRBV29-1 and TRBJ2-7; D unclear. The sequencing sample was made of blood. This sequence was found in a woman aged 55-69 years in good health. The CDR3 DNA reads as TGCAGCGCCGTTCAGGCTTATGAGCAGTACTTC. Its translation: CSAVQAYEQYF.